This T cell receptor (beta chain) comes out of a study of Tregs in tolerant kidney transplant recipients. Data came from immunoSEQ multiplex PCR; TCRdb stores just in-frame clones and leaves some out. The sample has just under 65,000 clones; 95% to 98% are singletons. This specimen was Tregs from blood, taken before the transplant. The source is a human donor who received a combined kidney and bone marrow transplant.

CDR3: CASSLPGLAAHNEQFF. In DNA form, the CDR3 reads TGTGCCAGCAGTTTGCCGGGACTAGCGGCCCATAATGAGCAGTTCTTC. The chain uses TRBV5-6 and TRBJ2-1; 11 bases are shared with TRBD2. V lost 5 bases to trimming and J lost 7 bases; unmatched junction nucleotides: 11. CDR1 and CDR2 from the germline V gene are SGHDT and YYEEEE. CDR3 length: 16 amino acids.